Listed below are T cell receptor beta chains from one sample, sequenced in a study of early T cells in non-severe SARS-CoV-2 infection. TCRdb recomputed calls from the 5' RACE reads with MiXCR, one row per CDR3 protein. The data contain some 49,000 distinct CDR3 sequences, 12% of them seen just once; the ten biggest clones take up around 9.1%. Input material: whole blood. Source of these receptors: an adult who was a healthcare worker with PCR-confirmed SARS-CoV-2 infection or an uninfected control (not recorded which). Both conserved end residues are part of each CDR3. A D gene is named only where the DNA matches it firmly. The listing skips clone size in some rows; elsewhere it reads once, few, many or a size class.

v_call	clone_size	d_call	j_call	cdr3_nt	cdr3_aa
TRBV7-6	few	-	TRBJ2-3	TGTGCCAGCAGCTTAGAAGTTGGGCAGGGGTCAGATACGCAGTATTTT	CASSLEVGQGSDTQYF
TRBV7-3	-	TRBD1	TRBJ1-2	TGTGCCAGCAGCCCCCAGGGGGGAGGGACCTATGGCTACACCTTC	CASSPQGGGTYGYTF
TRBV20-1	many	TRBD2	TRBJ2-3	TGCAGTGCTAGAGGGACTAGCTACGATACGCAGTATTTT	CSARGTSYDTQYF
TRBV5-6	-	TRBD1	TRBJ2-5	TGTGCCAGCAGCTTGGCCGGGACAGTGGAGACCCAGTACTTC	CASSLAGTVETQYF
TRBV11-1	few	-	TRBJ2-2	TGTGCCAGCACCCAGGGAGGGGAGCTGTTTTTT	CASTQGGELFF
TRBV20-1	many	TRBD2	TRBJ2-3	TGCAGTGCTCCCAGGACTAGCGGGGGAAAAAGCACAGATACGCAGTATTTT	CSAPRTSGGKSTDTQYF
TRBV20-1	many	TRBD1	TRBJ2-7	TGCAGTGCTACGGACAGGGATTCTTACTCTTACGAGCAGTACTTC	CSATDRDSYSYEQYF
TRBV29-1	many	TRBD1	TRBJ2-5	TGCAGCGTTGAGTACCAAATGACAGGGGTTGTTGGAATGACAACTCGCTACCAAGAGACCCAGTACTTC	CSVEYQMTGVVGMTTRYQETQYF
TRBV15	many	-	TRBJ2-3	TGTGCCACCAGCAGAGCCAGCACAGATACGCAGTATTTT	CATSRASTDTQYF
TRBV5-1	many	TRBD1	TRBJ1-2	TGCGCCAGCAGCTTCCCGGGACAGGCTAACTATGGCTACACCTTC	CASSFPGQANYGYTF
TRBV7-9	few	-	TRBJ2-1	TGTGCCAGCAGCTTAGTACAGGTCGGATGGAATGAGCAGTTCTTC	CASSLVQVGWNEQFF
TRBV20-1	many	-	TRBJ1-3	TGCAGTGCTAGTGACCTGTACTCTGGAAACACCATATATTTT	CSASDLYSGNTIYF
TRBV7-2	many	-	TRBJ2-7	TGTGCCAGCAGCCAAATCCGGGGTCGGGAGCAGTACTTC	CASSQIRGREQYF
TRBV28	-	TRBD2	TRBJ2-1	TGTGCCAGCCGTTCTAGCGGACCTACCTACAATGAGCAGTTCTTC	CASRSSGPTYNEQFF
TRBV4-3	few	TRBD1	TRBJ2-7	TGCGCCAGCAGCAGGGGACAGAGCCCCTACGAGCAGTACTTC	CASSRGQSPYEQYF
TRBV2	-	-	TRBJ1-4	TGTGCCAGCAGTGGGACGGCAGGCGGTAATGAAAAACTGTTTTTT	CASSGTAGGNEKLFF
TRBV28	-	-	TRBJ1-6	TGTGCCAGCACCCGGGGGTCAAATAATTCACCCCTCCACTTT	CASTRGSNNSPLHF
TRBV19	-	-	TRBJ1-5	TGTGCCAGTAGTATATCGGGGGACAATAGCAATCAGCCCCAGCATTTT	CASSISGDNSNQPQHF
TRBV28	-	-	TRBJ2-5	TGTGCCAGCAGTTTTCGGGCCCAAGAGACCCAGTACTTC	CASSFRAQETQYF
TRBV4-3	many	-	TRBJ2-7	TGCGCCAGCAGCCGGGACTCTCGCTCCTACGAGCAGTACTTC	CASSRDSRSYEQYF
TRBV7-9	many	-	TRBJ1-6	TGTGCCAGCAGCTTCGCGGAGGGTACTTCACCCCTCCACTTT	CASSFAEGTSPLHF
TRBV29-1	many	-	TRBJ2-2	TGCAGCGCGGGGACGGGGGTAAACACCGGGGAGCTGTTTTTT	CSAGTGVNTGELFF
TRBV21-1	many	-	TRBJ1-1	TGTGCCAGCAGCAAGGAAAGATCCGCGGGGCCTGAAGCTTTCTTT	CASSKERSAGPEAFF
TRBV21-1	many	-	TRBJ2-5	TGTGCCAGAGACAGGACGGTGGAGACCCAGTACTTC	CARDRTVETQYF
TRBV7-8	few	TRBD2	TRBJ2-5	TGTGCCAGCAGCTTAGGCTCGGGAGGACTCCAAGAGACCCAGTACTTC	CASSLGSGGLQETQYF
TRBV29-1	-	-	TRBJ2-1	TGCAGCGTTGCCCCACCGAATGAGCAGTTCTTC	CSVAPPNEQFF
TRBV6-1	medium-sized	-	TRBJ1-1	TGTGCCAGCAGTGTTTGGACCCTGGATGACACTGAAGCTTTCTTT	CASSVWTLDDTEAFF
TRBV5-1	-	-	TRBJ2-5	TGCGCCAGCAGTAGCAGGGAACAAGAGACCCAGTACTTC	CASSSREQETQYF
TRBV6-6	many	-	TRBJ1-5	TGTGCCAGCAGTTACTATGGGCAGGGCAATCAGCCCCAGCATTTT	CASSYYGQGNQPQHF